This T cell receptor beta chain was documented in a study of identical twins. As to this clonotype: Its antigen is not known.

V lost 4 bases and J lost 4, with 16 bases in between. The CDR3 consists of 14 residues. The germline gives CDR1 SQVTM, CDR2 ANQGSEA. Study results and caveats: Modeled out-of-frame TCR alpha sharing in monozygotic twins fell below observed levels. Out-of-frame beta sequences exhibited a weaker degree of excess twin sharing. Zero-insertion analyses were open to partial confounding by invariant MAIT and iNKT cells.

Template switching introduced a universal primer site, and the cDNA bore unique molecular identifiers. TCRdb re-analysed the 5' RACE reads in MiXCR, keeping a single row per CDR3 protein. The data hold roughly 1,500,000 distinct CDR3 sequences, with less than 40% observed a single time. The source is a newborn girl in good health. The chain couples TRBV29-1 to TRBJ1-1; D uncertain. The sequencing input was cord blood. The CDR3 DNA sequence: TGCAGCGTTGGAGTCTGGGCAGGACGCACTGAAGCTTTCTTT. Its translation is CSVGVWAGRTEAFF. The complete variable domain, with remaining parts taken from reference TRBV29-1 and TRBJ1-1, reads SAVISQKPSRDICQRGTSLTIQCQVDSQVTMMFWYRQQPGQSLTLIATANQGSEATYESGFVIDKFPISRPNLTFSTLTVSNMSPEDSSIYLCSVGVWAGRTEAFFGQGTRLTVV.